This TCR beta chain was recorded in a study of cytomegalovirus exposure and HLA in healthy donors. In the PCR, 60 Vbeta and 13 Jbeta primers were used. Authors' processing steps: Some 10 million of roughly 81 million unique TCR beta chains were shared, per a later count. The data were produced by immunoSEQ multiplex PCR, yet TCRdb's version contains in-frame clones alone and is incomplete. The V and J calls and clone size come from that table; D and trimming were worked out from the DNA. The sample contains over 150,000 clones, approximately 88% of which appear only once. Germline lookup yields CDR1 SGHTA and CDR2 FQGTGA. The CDR3 is 16 residues long. V shed 0 bases and J 7 bases; nucleotides not matched to a gene: 5. A note on this clone: Its cognate antigen is unknown.

Study-wide results and limits: In an earlier analysis, in around 590 donors, most V segments appeared productive either ~90% or ~30% of the time. In a later analysis, compared with equally common non-associated chains, HLA-associated beta chains were more expanded.

The origin of this receptor is a boy aged 2 to 10 in good health and CMV-seronegative. The V call is TRBV7-3, the J call TRBJ2-1, with 11 bases matching TRBD2. The material sequenced was PBMCs. The DNA of the CDR3 is TGTGCCAGCAGCTTAACGCTAGCGGGAGGACGAAATGAGCAGTTCTTC. Its protein product is CASSLTLAGGRNEQFF.